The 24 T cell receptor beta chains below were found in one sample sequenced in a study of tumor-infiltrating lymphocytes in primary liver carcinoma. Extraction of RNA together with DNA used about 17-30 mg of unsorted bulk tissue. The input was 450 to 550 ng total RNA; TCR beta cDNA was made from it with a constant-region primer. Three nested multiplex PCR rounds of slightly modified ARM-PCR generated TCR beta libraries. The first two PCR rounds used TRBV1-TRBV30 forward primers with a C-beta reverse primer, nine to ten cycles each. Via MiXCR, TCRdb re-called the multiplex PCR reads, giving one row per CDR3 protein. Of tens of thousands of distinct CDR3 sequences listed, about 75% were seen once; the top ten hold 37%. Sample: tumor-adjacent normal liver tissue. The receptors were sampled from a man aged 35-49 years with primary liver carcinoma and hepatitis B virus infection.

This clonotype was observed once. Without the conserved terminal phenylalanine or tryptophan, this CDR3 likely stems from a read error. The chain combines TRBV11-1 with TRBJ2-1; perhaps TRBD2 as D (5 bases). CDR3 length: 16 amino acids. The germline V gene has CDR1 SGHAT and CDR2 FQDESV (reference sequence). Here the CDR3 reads CASSPRMADSFNEQFI. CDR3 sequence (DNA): TGTGCCAGCAGCCCCCGGATGGCGGACTCCTTCAATGAGCAGTTCATC.

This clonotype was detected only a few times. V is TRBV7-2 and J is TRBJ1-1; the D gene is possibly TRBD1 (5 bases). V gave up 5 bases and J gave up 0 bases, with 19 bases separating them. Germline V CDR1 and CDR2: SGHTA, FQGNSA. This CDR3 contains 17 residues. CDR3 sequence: CASSRNGGFGLNTEAFF. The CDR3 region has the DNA TGTGCCAGCAGCCGAAATGGGGGGTTTGGCTTGAACACTGAAGCTTTCTTT.

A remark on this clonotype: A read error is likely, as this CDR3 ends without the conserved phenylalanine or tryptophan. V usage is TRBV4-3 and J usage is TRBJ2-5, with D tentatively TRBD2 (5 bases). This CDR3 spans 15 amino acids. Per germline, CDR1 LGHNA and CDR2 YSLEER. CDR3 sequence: CACSQNAGPRETQYI. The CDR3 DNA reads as TGCGCCTGCAGCCAGAATGCGGGTCCTCGAGAGACCCAGTACATC.

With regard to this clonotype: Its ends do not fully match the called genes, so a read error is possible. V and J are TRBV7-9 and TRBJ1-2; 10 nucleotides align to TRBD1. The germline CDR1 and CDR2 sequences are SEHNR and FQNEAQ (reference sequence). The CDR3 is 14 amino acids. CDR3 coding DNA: TGTACCAGCAGATTGGACAGGGGGTTTCATGACTACACCTTT. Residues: CTSRLDRGFHDYTF.

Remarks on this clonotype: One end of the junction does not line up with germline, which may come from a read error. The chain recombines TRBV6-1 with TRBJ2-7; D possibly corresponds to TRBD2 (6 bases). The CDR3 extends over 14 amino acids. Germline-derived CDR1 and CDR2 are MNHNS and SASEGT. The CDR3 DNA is TGTGCTAGCAGTGAAGCTCAGGAGGGTGAGGAGCAGTACTTC. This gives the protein CASSEAQEGEEQYF.

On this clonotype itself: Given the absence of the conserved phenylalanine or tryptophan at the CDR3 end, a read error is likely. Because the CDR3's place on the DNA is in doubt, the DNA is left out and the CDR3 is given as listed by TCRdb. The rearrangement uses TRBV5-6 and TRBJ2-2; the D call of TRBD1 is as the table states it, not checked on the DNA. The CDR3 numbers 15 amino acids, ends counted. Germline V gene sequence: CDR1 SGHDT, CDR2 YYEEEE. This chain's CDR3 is CARSWGQTNTGELLL.

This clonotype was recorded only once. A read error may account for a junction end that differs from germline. CDR3 nucleotides: TGCACCAGCAGTCTTATCCCGGGGTATGGCAATGAGCAGTTCTTC. Residues: CTSSLIPGYGNEQFF. The chain has TRBV4-1 and TRBJ2-1, with D possibly TRBD2 on 5 matching bases. Per the germline V gene, CDR1 is MGHRA and CDR2 is YSYEKL. The CDR3 contains 15 residues.

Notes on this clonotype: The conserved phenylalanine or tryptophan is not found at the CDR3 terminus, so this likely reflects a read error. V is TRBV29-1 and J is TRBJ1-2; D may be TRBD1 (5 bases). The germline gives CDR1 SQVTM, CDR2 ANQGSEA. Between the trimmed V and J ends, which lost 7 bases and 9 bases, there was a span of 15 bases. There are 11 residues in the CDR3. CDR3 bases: TGCAGCGGTCGACAGATCGATAGCTACACCCTC. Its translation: CSGRQIDSYTL.

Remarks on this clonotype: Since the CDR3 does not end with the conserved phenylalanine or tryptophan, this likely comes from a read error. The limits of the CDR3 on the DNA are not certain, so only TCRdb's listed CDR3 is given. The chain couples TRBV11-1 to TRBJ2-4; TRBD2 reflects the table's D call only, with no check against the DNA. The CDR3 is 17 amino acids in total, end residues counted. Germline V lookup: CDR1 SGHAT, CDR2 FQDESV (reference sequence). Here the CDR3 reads CASRFPGTSGTKNILYL.

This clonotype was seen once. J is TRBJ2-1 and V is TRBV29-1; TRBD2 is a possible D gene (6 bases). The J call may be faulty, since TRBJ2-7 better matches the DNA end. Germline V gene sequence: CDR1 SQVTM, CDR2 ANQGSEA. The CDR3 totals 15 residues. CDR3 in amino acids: CSVDSAGRTYNEQYF. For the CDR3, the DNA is TGCAGCGTTGATAGCGCGGGAAGGACATACAATGAGCAGTACTTC.

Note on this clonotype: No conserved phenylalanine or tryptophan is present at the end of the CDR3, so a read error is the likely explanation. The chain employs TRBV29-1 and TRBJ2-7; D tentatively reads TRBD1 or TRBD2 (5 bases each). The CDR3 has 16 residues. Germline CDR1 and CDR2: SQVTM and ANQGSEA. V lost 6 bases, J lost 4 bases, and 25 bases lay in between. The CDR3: CSVMTSGTGTPYEQYL. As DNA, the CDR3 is TGCAGCGTCATGACATCTGGGACCGGTACTCCTTACGAGCAGTACCTC.

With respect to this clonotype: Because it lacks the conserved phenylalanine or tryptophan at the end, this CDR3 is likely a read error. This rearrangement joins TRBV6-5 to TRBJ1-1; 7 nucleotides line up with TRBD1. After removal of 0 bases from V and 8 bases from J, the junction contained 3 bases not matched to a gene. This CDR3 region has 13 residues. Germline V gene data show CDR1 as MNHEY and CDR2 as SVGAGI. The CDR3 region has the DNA TGTGCCAGCAGTTACTCCCAGGACAGGGAAGCTTTCTTA. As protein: CASSYSQDREAFL.

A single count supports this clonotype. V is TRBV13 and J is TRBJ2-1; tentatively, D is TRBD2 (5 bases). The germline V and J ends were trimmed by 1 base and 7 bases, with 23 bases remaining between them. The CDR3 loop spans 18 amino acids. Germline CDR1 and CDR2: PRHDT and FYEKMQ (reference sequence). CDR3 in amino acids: CASSLALLRLEVYNEQFF. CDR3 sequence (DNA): TGTGCCAGCAGCTTAGCCCTACTTCGGCTGGAGGTCTATAATGAGCAGTTCTTC.

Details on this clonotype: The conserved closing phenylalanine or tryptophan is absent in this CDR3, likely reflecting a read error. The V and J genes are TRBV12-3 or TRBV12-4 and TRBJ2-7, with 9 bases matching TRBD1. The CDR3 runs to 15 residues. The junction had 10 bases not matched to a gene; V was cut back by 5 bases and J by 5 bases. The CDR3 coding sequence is TGTGCCAGCAGTCCTAGGACAGGGGACCTGGACGAGCAGTACTTA. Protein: CASSPRTGDLDEQYL.

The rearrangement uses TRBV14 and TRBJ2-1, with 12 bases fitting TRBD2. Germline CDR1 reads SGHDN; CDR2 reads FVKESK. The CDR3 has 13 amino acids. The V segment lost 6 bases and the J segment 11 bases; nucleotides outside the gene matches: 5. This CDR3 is CASSQLAGGKQFF. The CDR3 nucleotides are TGTGCCAGCAGTCAACTAGCGGGAGGAAAGCAGTTCTTC.

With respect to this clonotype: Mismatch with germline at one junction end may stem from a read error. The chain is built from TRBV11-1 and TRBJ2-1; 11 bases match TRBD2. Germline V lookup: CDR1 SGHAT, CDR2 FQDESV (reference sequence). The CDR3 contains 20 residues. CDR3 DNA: TGTGCCAACAGCATAGGAAAGACTAGCGGGGCCTCACGGTTAGGCAATGAACAGTTCTTC. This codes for CANSIGKTSGASRLGNEQFF.

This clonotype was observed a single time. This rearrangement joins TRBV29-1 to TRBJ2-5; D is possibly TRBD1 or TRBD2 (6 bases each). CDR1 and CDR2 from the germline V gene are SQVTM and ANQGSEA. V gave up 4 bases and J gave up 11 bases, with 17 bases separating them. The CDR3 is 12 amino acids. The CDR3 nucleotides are TGCAGCGTTGCTGAGGGGGGAGAGATTCAGTACTTC. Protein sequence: CSVAEGGEIQYF.

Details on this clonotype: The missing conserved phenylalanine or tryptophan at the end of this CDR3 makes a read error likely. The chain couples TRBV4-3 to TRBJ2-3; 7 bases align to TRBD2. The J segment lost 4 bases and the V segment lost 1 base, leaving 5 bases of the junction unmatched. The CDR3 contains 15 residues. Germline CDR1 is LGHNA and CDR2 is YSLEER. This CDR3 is CASSQGALAADTQYL. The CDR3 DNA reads TGCGCCAGCAGCCAAGGTGCCCTAGCGGCAGATACGCAGTATTTA.

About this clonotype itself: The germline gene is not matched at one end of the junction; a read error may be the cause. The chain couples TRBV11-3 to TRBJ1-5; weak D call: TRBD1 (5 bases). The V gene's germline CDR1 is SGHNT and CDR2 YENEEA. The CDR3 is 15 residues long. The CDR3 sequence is CATSLDLGVAQPQRF. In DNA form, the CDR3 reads TGTGCCACCAGCCTAGATCTGGGGGTGGCTCAGCCCCAGCGTTTT. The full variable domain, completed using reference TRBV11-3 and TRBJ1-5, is EAGVVQSPRYKIIEKKQPVAFWCNPISGHNTLYWYLQNLGQGPELLIRYENEEAVDDSQLPKDRFSAERLKGVDSTLKIQPAELGDSAVYLCATSLDLGVAQPQRFGDGTRLSIL.

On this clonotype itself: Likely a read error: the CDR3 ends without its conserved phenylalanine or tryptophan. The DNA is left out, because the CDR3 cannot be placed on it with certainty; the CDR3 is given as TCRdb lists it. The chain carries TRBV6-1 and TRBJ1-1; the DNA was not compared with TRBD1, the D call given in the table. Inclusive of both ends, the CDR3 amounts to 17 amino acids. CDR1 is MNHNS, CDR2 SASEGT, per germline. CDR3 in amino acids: CANNEGEGQGANTEALC.

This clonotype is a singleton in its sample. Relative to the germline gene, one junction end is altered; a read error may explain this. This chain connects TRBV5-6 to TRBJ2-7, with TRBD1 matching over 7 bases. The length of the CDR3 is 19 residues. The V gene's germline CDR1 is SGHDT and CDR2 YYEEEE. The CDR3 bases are TGTGCCAGCAGCGCCACAGGGGCCCGCGAGGGGCAGGACTCCTACGAGCAGTATTTC. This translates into CASSATGAREGQDSYEQYF.

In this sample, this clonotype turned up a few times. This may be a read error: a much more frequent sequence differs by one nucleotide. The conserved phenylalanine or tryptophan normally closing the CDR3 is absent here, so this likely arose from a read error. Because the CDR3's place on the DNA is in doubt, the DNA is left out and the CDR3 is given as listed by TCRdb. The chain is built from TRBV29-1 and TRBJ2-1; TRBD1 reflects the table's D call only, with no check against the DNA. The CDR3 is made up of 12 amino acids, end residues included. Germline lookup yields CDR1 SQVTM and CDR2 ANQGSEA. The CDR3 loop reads CSVEVGVNEQLS.

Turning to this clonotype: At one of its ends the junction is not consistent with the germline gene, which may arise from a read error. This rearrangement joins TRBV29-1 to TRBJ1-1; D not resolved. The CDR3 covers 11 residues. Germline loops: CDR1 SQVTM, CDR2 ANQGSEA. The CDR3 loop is CNVEPNAEAFF. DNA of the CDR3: TGCAACGTTGAGCCGAACGCTGAAGCTTTCTTT.

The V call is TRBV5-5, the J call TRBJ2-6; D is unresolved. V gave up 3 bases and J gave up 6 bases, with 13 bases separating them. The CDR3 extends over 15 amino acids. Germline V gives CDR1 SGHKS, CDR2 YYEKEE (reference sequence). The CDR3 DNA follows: TGTGCCAGCAGCTGGTCGGCCACTGAGGCCAACGTCCTGACTTTC. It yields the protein CASSWSATEANVLTF.